These 11 T cell receptor beta chains were all obtained from the same sample, sequenced in a study of T cell repertoires in cytomegalovirus infection. TCRdb re-called the reads with MiXCR, one entry per CDR3 protein. The sample lists roughly 170,000 distinct CDR3 sequences, about 20% occurring once. No antigen has been identified for these receptors. Sample: CD8+ T cells from cultured PBMCs, taken from culture after CMV antigen stimulation. All receptors derive from a human donor in good health (CMV status not recorded). Some clones in this sample may be carry-over from other donors' samples.

The genes are TRBV9 and TRBJ2-5; 11 bases are shared with TRBD1. The CDR3 loop spans 15 amino acids. The germline V gene encodes CDR1 SGDLS and CDR2 YYNGEE. V trimming: 0 bases; J trimming: 8 bases; junction bases outside the gene matches: 6. CDR3 region: CASSVAPGQGATQYF. DNA for the CDR3: TGTGCCAGCAGCGTAGCTCCTGGACAGGGGGCTACCCAGTACTTC.

This clonotype was detected a few times. The gene calls are TRBV10-3 and TRBJ1-5; the D gene is possibly TRBD1 (5 bases). The CDR3 spans 14 residues. Trimming removed 10 bases from V and 0 bases from J, with 13 bases in between. The germline gives CDR1 ENHRY, CDR2 SYGVKD. Here the CDR3 reads CATNQGNSNQPQHF. In DNA form, the CDR3 reads TGTGCCACCAACCAGGGCAATAGCAATCAGCCCCAGCATTTT.

Concerning this clonotype: Relative to the germline gene, one junction end is altered; a read error may explain this. The J gene is TRBJ2-4, the V gene TRBV12-5; tentatively, D is TRBD1 (5 bases). Germline V gene data show CDR1 as LGHNT and CDR2 as FRNRAP. This CDR3 has 13 residues. CDR3 nucleotide sequence: TGTGCTAGTGGTTTGGTAGGGGCCAACAGTCAGTACTTC. Translating it yields CASGLVGANSQYF. Looking up the rest from reference TRBV12-5 and TRBJ2-4 gives the full variable domain: DARVTQTPRHKVTEMGQEVTMRCQPILGHNTVFWYRQTMMQGLELLAYFRNRAPLDDSGMPKDRFSAEMPDATLATLKIQPSEPRDSAVYFCASGLVGANSQYFGAGTRLSVL.

Many counts were recorded for this clonotype. The V call is TRBV7-8, the J call TRBJ2-3; 12 bases agree with TRBD1. V lost 0 bases and J lost 5; bases outside the gene matches: 3. Per germline, CDR1 SGHVS and CDR2 FQNEAQ. The CDR3 is 16 residues long. DNA for the CDR3: TGTGCCAGCAGCTTAGCCGGGGACAGGGGGCGAGATACGCAGTATTTT. Translating gives CASSLAGDRGRDTQYF.

In its sample, this clonotype was seen a few times. The chain uses TRBV7-8 and TRBJ2-2; D is unresolved. Per germline, CDR1 SGHVS and CDR2 FQNEAQ. The CDR3 spans 12 residues. V lost 3 bases, J lost 7 bases, and 6 bases lay in between. The CDR3 spells CASSFVNGELFF. The CDR3 DNA follows: TGTGCCAGCAGCTTTGTTAACGGGGAGCTGTTTTTT. Supplemented by reference TRBV7-8 and TRBJ2-2, the full variable domain reads GAGVSQSPRYKVAKRGQDVALRCDPISGHVSLFWYQQALGQGPEFLTYFQNEAQLDKSGLPSDRFFAERPEGSVSTLKIQRTQQEDSAVYLCASSFVNGELFFGEGSRLTVL.

The V gene is TRBV12-3 or TRBV12-4, the J gene TRBJ2-1; 10 bases agree with TRBD2. Germline trimming cut 4 bases from V and 1 base from J; bases unmatched to any gene: 7. CDR3 length equals 17 residues. The CDR3 DNA sequence: TGTGCCAGCAGTTCCGGAGCGGGAGGGCCTTCCTACAATGAGCAGTTCTTC. Translation: CASSSGAGGPSYNEQFF.

This clonotype was counted between two and nine times. This chain connects TRBV28 to TRBJ2-7; 7 bases fit TRBD2. The CDR3 contains 14 residues. Per the germline V gene, CDR1 is MDHEN and CDR2 is SYDVKM. V lost 5 bases and J lost 5; bases outside the gene matches: 9. CDR3 in DNA: TGTGCCAGCAGTCTCCTCCGGGGGGACCACGAGCAGTACTTC. It is translated as CASSLLRGDHEQYF.

This clonotype has a handful of counts. This sequence joins TRBV12-3 or TRBV12-4 and TRBJ2-1, with TRBD2 as a possible D gene (5 bases). The CDR3 runs to 12 residues. V lost 8 bases, J lost 1 base, and 6 bases lay in between. As DNA, the CDR3 is TGTGCCAGCGAGGGATCCTACAATGAGCAGTTCTTC. Translation gives CASEGSYNEQFF.

This clonotype showed up just a few times. The gene calls are TRBV7-8 and TRBJ1-2; 8 bases align to TRBD1. The CDR3 length is 15 residues. V was pared by 5 bases and J by 4 bases, with 9 bases of the junction left unmatched. Germline V lookup: CDR1 SGHVS, CDR2 FQNEAQ. The CDR3 bases are TGTGCCAGCAGCCACAGGGGGGACAGGATCTATGGCTACACCTTC. This sequence encodes CASSHRGDRIYGYTF. The complete variable domain, with remaining parts taken from reference TRBV7-8 and TRBJ1-2, reads GAGVSQSPRYKVAKRGQDVALRCDPISGHVSLFWYQQALGQGPEFLTYFQNEAQLDKSGLPSDRFFAERPEGSVSTLKIQRTQQEDSAVYLCASSHRGDRIYGYTFGSGTRLTVV.

This clonotype is deemed medium-sized (0.01 to 0.1%). The chain carries TRBV7-8 and TRBJ2-3; unclear D gene. CDR1 is SGHVS and CDR2 is FQNEAQ in the germline V gene. With 5 bases removed from V and 2 bases from J, the gap between germline ends came to 14 bases. The CDR3 totals 15 residues. As DNA, the CDR3 is TGTGCCAGCAGCCCGGTGCCGGTGTTCACAGATACGCAGTATTTT. Translation: CASSPVPVFTDTQYF.

V and J are TRBV4-1 and TRBJ1-4; D might be TRBD1 (6 bases). Trimming shortened V by 3 bases and J by 8 bases, and 19 bases separated the two germline ends. Germline values: CDR1 MGHRA, CDR2 YSYEKL. CDR3 size: 16 residues. CDR3 nucleotides: TGCGCCAGCAGCCATTCAACGCGGGGGGGCTTGGAAAAACTGTTTTTT. This translates into CASSHSTRGGLEKLFF.